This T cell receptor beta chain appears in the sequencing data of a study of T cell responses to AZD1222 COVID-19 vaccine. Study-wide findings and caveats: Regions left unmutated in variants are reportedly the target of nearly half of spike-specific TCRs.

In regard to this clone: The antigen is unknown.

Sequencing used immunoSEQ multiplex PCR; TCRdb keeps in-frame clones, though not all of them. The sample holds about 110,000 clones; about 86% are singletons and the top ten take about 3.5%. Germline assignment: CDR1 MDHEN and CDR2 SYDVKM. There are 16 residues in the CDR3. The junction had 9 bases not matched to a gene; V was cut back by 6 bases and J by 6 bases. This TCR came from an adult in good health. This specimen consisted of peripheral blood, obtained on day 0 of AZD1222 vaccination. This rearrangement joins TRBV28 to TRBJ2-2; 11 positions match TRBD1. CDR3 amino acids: CASSTPGQGAAGELFF. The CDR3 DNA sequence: TGTGCCAGCAGCACCCCTGGACAGGGGGCTGCCGGGGAGCTGTTTTTT.